Presented here are 2 T cell receptor beta chains from one specimen sequenced in a study of cytomegalovirus exposure and HLA in healthy donors. It was with 60 Vbeta and 13 Jbeta primers that the PCR ran. The method was immunoSEQ multiplex PCR; TCRdb's version includes in-frame clones alone and lacks a portion of them. This table holds about 150,000 clones, around 81% found once. The sequenced sample consisted of PBMCs. The origin of the receptors is a woman in her thirties or forties in good health and CMV-seropositive.

This rearrangement joins TRBV2 to TRBJ2-7, with a possible D match to TRBD2 (7 bases). Germline CDR1 reads SNHLY; CDR2 reads FYNNEI. The CDR3 is made up of 12 amino acids. V was trimmed by 2 bases and J by 7 bases, leaving 9 bases between them. The CDR3 is CASSEKGGEQYF. The CDR3 coding sequence is TGTGCCAGCAGTGAAAAGGGGGGGGAGCAGTACTTC.

This clone was seen more than once but under ten times. This CDR3 is also generated by other DNA sequences in the sample. The V gene is TRBV18, the J gene TRBJ2-5; no reliable D call. Germline assignment: CDR1 KGHSH and CDR2 LQKENI. The CDR3 extends over 11 amino acids. The V end lost 3 bases, the J end lost 5 bases, and 4 bases lay between the germline ends. DNA of the CDR3: TGTGCCAGCTCACCCGGGGAGACCCAGTACTTC. It specifies CASSPGETQYF.